The rows below give T cell receptor beta chains drawn from one sample of a study of blood T cell repertoires in COVID-19. Only in-frame clones appear in the TCRdb table, and some are missing; sequencing was by immunoSEQ multiplex PCR. This sample has roughly 670,000 clones, with around 90% found just once. Sequences were obtained from peripheral blood. The receptors stem from a woman between 18 and 29 years old with acute or convalescent COVID-19. Each CDR3 is given with its conserved first and last residue. The D gene is left open where the match is weak. The size field is filled for only some rows; it gives once, few, many or a size class.

V gene: TRBV19; J gene: TRBJ1-1; clone size: .; D gene: .; CDR3 length: 15; CDR3 DNA: TGTGCCAGTAGTATGAGGGTCTTACTGAACACTGAAGCTTTCTTT; CDR3 protein: CASSMRVLLNTEAFF
V gene: TRBV12-3/TRBV12-4; J gene: TRBJ1-1; clone size: .; D gene: .; CDR3 length: 11; CDR3 DNA: TGTGCCAGCAGCTCTAACACTGAAGCTTTCTTT; CDR3 protein: CASSSNTEAFF
V gene: TRBV6-5; J gene: TRBJ1-4; clone size: .; D gene: .; CDR3 length: 15; CDR3 DNA: TGTGCCAGCAGTTACTCAGGGGCAACTAATGAAAAACTGTTTTTT; CDR3 protein: CASSYSGATNEKLFF
V gene: TRBV6-5; J gene: TRBJ1-1; clone size: .; D gene: .; CDR3 length: 11; CDR3 DNA: TGTGCCAGCAGATACGCCGGGGGAGCTTTCTTT; CDR3 protein: CASRYAGGAFF
V gene: TRBV27; J gene: TRBJ1-2; clone size: .; D gene: .; CDR3 length: 14; CDR3 DNA: TGTGCCAGCAGTTTATCCACATGGTCGCCCGGCTACACCTTC; CDR3 protein: CASSLSTWSPGYTF
V gene: TRBV27; J gene: TRBJ1-1; clone size: once; D gene: TRBD1; CDR3 length: 15; CDR3 DNA: TGTGCCAGCAGGAAAACAGGGGGAGTGGACACTGAAGCTTTCTTT; CDR3 protein: CASRKTGGVDTEAFF
V gene: TRBV9; J gene: TRBJ1-6; clone size: .; D gene: TRBD1; CDR3 length: 17; CDR3 DNA: TGTGCCAGCAGCGCCCGGACAGGGAGCTCCTATAATTCACCCCTCCACTTT; CDR3 protein: CASSARTGSSYNSPLHF
V gene: TRBV23-1; J gene: TRBJ2-1; clone size: .; D gene: TRBD2; CDR3 length: 18; CDR3 DNA: TGCGCCAGCAAGACGACTAGCGGGGGGCCCAGTTCCTACAATGAGCAGTTCTTC; CDR3 protein: CASKTTSGGPSSYNEQFF
V gene: TRBV4-1; J gene: TRBJ2-7; clone size: .; D gene: .; CDR3 length: 14; CDR3 DNA: TGCGCCAGCAGCCAAGAACCCGGGGCCTACGAGCAGTACTTC; CDR3 protein: CASSQEPGAYEQYF
V gene: TRBV21-1; J gene: TRBJ1-1; clone size: .; D gene: .; CDR3 length: 17; CDR3 DNA: TGTGCCAGCAGCAAAGAGTATGGGGACAGGGTGAACACTGAAGCTTTCTTT; CDR3 protein: CASSKEYGDRVNTEAFF
V gene: TRBV9; J gene: TRBJ1-2; clone size: .; D gene: .; CDR3 length: 13; CDR3 DNA: TGTGCCAGCAGCGTAGGTACTTCTTATGGCTACACCTTC; CDR3 protein: CASSVGTSYGYTF
V gene: TRBV6-5; J gene: TRBJ1-2; clone size: .; D gene: .; CDR3 length: 13; CDR3 DNA: TGTGCCAGCAGTATCGACAGGAGCTATGGCTACACCTTC; CDR3 protein: CASSIDRSYGYTF
V gene: TRBV11-2; J gene: TRBJ2-7; clone size: few; D gene: TRBD1; CDR3 length: 14; CDR3 DNA: TGTGCCAGCAGCTTAGCCGGACAGGCCTACGAGCAGTACTTC; CDR3 protein: CASSLAGQAYEQYF
V gene: TRBV12-3/TRBV12-4; J gene: TRBJ1-1; clone size: .; D gene: .; CDR3 length: 13; CDR3 DNA: TGTGCCAGCAGCCCCGCGGGGGACACTGAAGCTTTCTTT; CDR3 protein: CASSPAGDTEAFF
V gene: TRBV5-1; J gene: TRBJ2-3; clone size: .; D gene: .; CDR3 length: 14; CDR3 DNA: TGCGCCAGCAGCTTGGCCCAGGAATCAGATACGCAGTATTTT; CDR3 protein: CASSLAQESDTQYF
V gene: TRBV24-1; J gene: TRBJ1-1; clone size: .; D gene: .; CDR3 length: 16; CDR3 DNA: TGTGCCACCAGTAAAGGGGTCCGGAACGTGAACACTGAAGCTTTCTTT; CDR3 protein: CATSKGVRNVNTEAFF
V gene: TRBV5-1; J gene: TRBJ1-5; clone size: .; D gene: TRBD1; CDR3 length: 15; CDR3 DNA: TGCGCCAGCAGCTTAACAGGGGTGGGCAATCAGCCCCAGCATTTT; CDR3 protein: CASSLTGVGNQPQHF
V gene: TRBV9; J gene: TRBJ2-5; clone size: .; D gene: TRBD2; CDR3 length: 15; CDR3 DNA: TGTGCCAGCAGCGTAGCGGGGGGGCTCCAAGAGACCCAGTACTTC; CDR3 protein: CASSVAGGLQETQYF
V gene: TRBV5-1; J gene: TRBJ2-3; clone size: .; D gene: .; CDR3 length: 13; CDR3 DNA: TGCGCCAGCAGCTCCGCCGGGATTGATACGCAGTATTTT; CDR3 protein: CASSSAGIDTQYF
V gene: TRBV5-1; J gene: TRBJ1-2; clone size: .; D gene: TRBD1; CDR3 length: 14; CDR3 DNA: TGCGCCAACAGCTGGACAGGGACGGGCTATGGCTACACCTTC; CDR3 protein: CANSWTGTGYGYTF
V gene: TRBV28; J gene: TRBJ1-6; clone size: .; D gene: TRBD1; CDR3 length: 15; CDR3 DNA: TGTGCCAGCAGTTTAGTGCGACAGGGAGGTTCACCCCTCCACTTT; CDR3 protein: CASSLVRQGGSPLHF
V gene: TRBV30; J gene: TRBJ2-1; clone size: .; D gene: TRBD2; CDR3 length: 17; CDR3 DNA: TGTGCCTGGAGCGCTACCTCCCTAGCGGGGGGGCCAGATGAGCAGTTCTTC; CDR3 protein: CAWSATSLAGGPDEQFF
V gene: TRBV3-1/TRBV3-2; J gene: TRBJ2-3; clone size: .; D gene: TRBD1; CDR3 length: 16; CDR3 DNA: TGTGCCAGCAGCCAGCGACAGGGGTCTTACACAGATACGCAGTATTTT; CDR3 protein: CASSQRQGSYTDTQYF
V gene: TRBV7-8; J gene: TRBJ2-7; clone size: .; D gene: .; CDR3 length: 11; CDR3 DNA: TGTGCCAGCAGCCCCGGGGACGAGCAGTACTTC; CDR3 protein: CASSPGDEQYF
V gene: TRBV6-2/TRBV6-3; J gene: TRBJ2-5; clone size: .; D gene: TRBD1; CDR3 length: 16; CDR3 DNA: TGTGCCAGCAGTTACCCGCCGGACAGGGCTTGGGAGACCCAGTACTTC; CDR3 protein: CASSYPPDRAWETQYF
V gene: TRBV4-1; J gene: TRBJ1-6; clone size: .; D gene: .; CDR3 length: 13; CDR3 DNA: TGCGCCAGCAGCCAAGATTTAAATTCACCCCTCCACTTT; CDR3 protein: CASSQDLNSPLHF
V gene: TRBV27; J gene: TRBJ1-2; clone size: .; D gene: TRBD1; CDR3 length: 12; CDR3 DNA: TGTGCCAGCAGTCTCGGGACAGGCAACTACACCTTC; CDR3 protein: CASSLGTGNYTF
V gene: TRBV19; J gene: TRBJ1-4; clone size: .; D gene: TRBD1; CDR3 length: 17; CDR3 DNA: TGTGCCAGTAGCGGGGGCAGGGGGTTCCTAAGGGATGAAAAACTGTTTTTT; CDR3 protein: CASSGGRGFLRDEKLFF
V gene: TRBV12-1; J gene: TRBJ2-7; clone size: once; D gene: .; CDR3 length: 14; CDR3 DNA: TGTGCCAGCAGCTTTGAGACTAAATCCTACGAGCAGTACTTC; CDR3 protein: CASSFETKSYEQYF
V gene: TRBV6-5; J gene: TRBJ2-2; clone size: .; D gene: TRBD2; CDR3 length: 15; CDR3 DNA: TGTGCCAGCAGTCCCCTAGCGGGGGACACCGGGGAGCTGTTTTTT; CDR3 protein: CASSPLAGDTGELFF
V gene: TRBV11-2; J gene: TRBJ1-5; clone size: .; D gene: .; CDR3 length: 14; CDR3 DNA: TGTGCCAGCAGCAGGGAGGGGTACAATCAGCCCCAGCATTTT; CDR3 protein: CASSREGYNQPQHF
V gene: TRBV19; J gene: TRBJ2-7; clone size: .; D gene: .; CDR3 length: 14; CDR3 DNA: TGTGCCAGTAGTACACTGGACAGCTCCGCCGAGCAGTACTTC; CDR3 protein: CASSTLDSSAEQYF
V gene: TRBV29-1; J gene: TRBJ2-7; clone size: .; D gene: .; CDR3 length: 14; CDR3 DNA: TGCAGCGTTGAAGTAAGCCAGGACATAGGCGAGCAGTACTTC; CDR3 protein: CSVEVSQDIGEQYF
V gene: TRBV27; J gene: TRBJ1-2; clone size: .; D gene: .; CDR3 length: 13; CDR3 DNA: TGTGCCAGCAGTTTCCAGGGGTCCTATGGCTACACCTTC; CDR3 protein: CASSFQGSYGYTF
V gene: TRBV3-1/TRBV3-2; J gene: TRBJ2-2; clone size: once; D gene: .; CDR3 length: 13; CDR3 DNA: TGTGCCAGCAGCCAAAGAGGGACCGGGGAGCTGTTTTTT; CDR3 protein: CASSQRGTGELFF
V gene: TRBV7-2; J gene: TRBJ1-5; clone size: once; D gene: .; CDR3 length: 13; CDR3 DNA: TGTGCCAGCAGCTTAGAGCCAGGTCAGCCCCAGCATTTT; CDR3 protein: CASSLEPGQPQHF
V gene: TRBV30; J gene: TRBJ2-2; clone size: .; D gene: .; CDR3 length: 16; CDR3 DNA: TGTGCCTGGAGTGTACGCGGCAGTTTGGGGGGCGGGGAGCTGTTTTTT; CDR3 protein: CAWSVRGSLGGGELFF
V gene: TRBV29-1; J gene: TRBJ1-2; clone size: .; D gene: .; CDR3 length: 13; CDR3 DNA: TGCAGCGTTGAAGAGGGGCCAAACTATGGCTACACCTTC; CDR3 protein: CSVEEGPNYGYTF
V gene: TRBV4-3; J gene: TRBJ1-2; clone size: .; D gene: .; CDR3 length: 17; CDR3 DNA: TGCGCCAGCAGCCAAGATTTGATGGGCAGGATTAACTATGGCTACACCTTC; CDR3 protein: CASSQDLMGRINYGYTF
V gene: TRBV30; J gene: TRBJ2-5; clone size: .; D gene: .; CDR3 length: 10; CDR3 DNA: TGTGCCTTTAGCGGAGAGACCCAGTACTTC; CDR3 protein: CAFSGETQYF
V gene: TRBV3-1/TRBV3-2; J gene: TRBJ1-1; clone size: .; D gene: .; CDR3 length: 14; CDR3 DNA: TGTGCCAGCAGTCCGGGGAATCGGGGCACTGAAGCTTTCTTT; CDR3 protein: CASSPGNRGTEAFF
V gene: TRBV6-1; J gene: TRBJ1-3; clone size: .; D gene: .; CDR3 length: 13; CDR3 DNA: TGTGCCAGCAGTGAAGTGAGGCGGAACACCATATATTTT; CDR3 protein: CASSEVRRNTIYF
V gene: TRBV6-4; J gene: TRBJ2-3; clone size: .; D gene: .; CDR3 length: 14; CDR3 DNA: TGTGCCAGCAGTGACTCGGCCCCATCAGATACGCAGTATTTT; CDR3 protein: CASSDSAPSDTQYF